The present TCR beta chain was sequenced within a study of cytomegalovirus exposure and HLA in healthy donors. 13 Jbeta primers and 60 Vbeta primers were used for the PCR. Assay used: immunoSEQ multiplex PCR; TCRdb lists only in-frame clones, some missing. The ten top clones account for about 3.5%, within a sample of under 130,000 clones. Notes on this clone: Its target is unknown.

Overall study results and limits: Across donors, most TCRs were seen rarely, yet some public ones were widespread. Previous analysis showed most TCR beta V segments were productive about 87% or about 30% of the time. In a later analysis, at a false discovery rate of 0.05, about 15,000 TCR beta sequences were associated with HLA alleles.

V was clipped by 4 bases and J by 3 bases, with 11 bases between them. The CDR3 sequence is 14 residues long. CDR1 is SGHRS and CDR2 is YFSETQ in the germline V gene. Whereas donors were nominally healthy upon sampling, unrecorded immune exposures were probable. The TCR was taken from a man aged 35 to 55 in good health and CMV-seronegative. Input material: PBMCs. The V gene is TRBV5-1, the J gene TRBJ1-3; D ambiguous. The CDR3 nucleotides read TGCGCCAGCAGCCCCCGGGAGGGTGGAAACACCATATATTTT. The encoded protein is CASSPREGGNTIYF. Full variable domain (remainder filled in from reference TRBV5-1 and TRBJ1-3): KAGVTQTPRYLIKTRGQQVTLSCSPISGHRSVSWYQQTPGQGLQFLFEYFSETQRNKGNFPGRFSGRQFSNSRSEMNVSTLELGDSALYLCASSPREGGNTIYFGEGSWLTVV.